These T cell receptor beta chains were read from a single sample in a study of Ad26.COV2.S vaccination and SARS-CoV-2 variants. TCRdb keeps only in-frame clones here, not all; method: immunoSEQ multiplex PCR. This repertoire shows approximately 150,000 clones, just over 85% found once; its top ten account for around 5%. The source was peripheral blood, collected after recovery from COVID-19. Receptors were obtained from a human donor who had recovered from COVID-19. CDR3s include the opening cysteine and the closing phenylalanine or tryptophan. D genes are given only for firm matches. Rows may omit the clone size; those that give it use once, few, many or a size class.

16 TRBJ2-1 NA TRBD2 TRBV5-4 CASSLETSSAYNEQFF TGTGCCAGCAGCTTGGAGACTAGCTCCGCCTACAATGAGCAGTTCTTC
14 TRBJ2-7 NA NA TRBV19 CASPFSGTLYEQYF TGTGCCAGTCCCTTCTCCGGGACACTTTACGAGCAGTACTTC
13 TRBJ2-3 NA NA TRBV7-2 CASSLGSSDTQYF TGTGCCAGCAGCTTAGGGTCATCAGATACGCAGTATTTT
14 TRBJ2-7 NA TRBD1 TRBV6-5 CASSPGQGEYEQYF TGTGCCAGCAGTCCGGGACAGGGGGAATACGAGCAGTACTTC
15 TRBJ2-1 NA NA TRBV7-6 CASSSGPISYNEQFF TGTGCCAGCAGCTCGGGACCAATCTCCTACAATGAGCAGTTCTTC
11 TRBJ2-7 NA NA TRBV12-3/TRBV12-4 CASSLRGEQYF TGTGCCAGCAGTTTAAGGGGGGAGCAGTACTTC
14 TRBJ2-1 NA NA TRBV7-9 CASSLTPQVHEQFF TGTGCCAGCAGCTTAACCCCTCAGGTCCATGAGCAGTTCTTC
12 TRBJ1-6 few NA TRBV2 CASIRTTGTLHF TGTGCCAGCATTCGAACTACCGGGACACTCCACTTT
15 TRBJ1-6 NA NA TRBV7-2 CASSLAEYQRSPLHF TGTGCCAGCAGCTTAGCGGAGTACCAGCGGTCACCCCTCCACTTT
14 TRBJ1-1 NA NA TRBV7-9 CASSLNIGPTEAFF TGTGCCAGCAGCTTAAATATCGGTCCCACTGAAGCTTTCTTT
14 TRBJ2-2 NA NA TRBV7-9 CASSPDGLTGELFF TGTGCCTCCTCCCCGGACGGGTTAACCGGGGAGCTGTTTTTT
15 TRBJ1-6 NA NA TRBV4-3 CASSQGTTYNSPLHF TGCGCCAGCAGCCAAGGGACAACCTATAATTCACCCCTCCACTTT
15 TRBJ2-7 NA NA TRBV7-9 CASSAPGHTSYEQYF TGTGCCAGCAGTGCGCCGGGACATACCTCCTACGAGCAGTACTTC
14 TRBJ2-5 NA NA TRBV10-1 CASSEFIQRETQYF TGCGCCAGCAGTGAGTTTATTCAAAGGGAGACCCAGTACTTC
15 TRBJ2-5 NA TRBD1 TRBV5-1 CASSLGTGVRETQYF TGCGCCAGCAGCTTAGGGACAGGGGTCCGGGAGACCCAGTACTTC
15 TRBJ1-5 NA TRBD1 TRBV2 CASSAFGTEYQPQHF TGTGCCAGCAGTGCCTTTGGGACAGAGTATCAGCCCCAGCATTTT
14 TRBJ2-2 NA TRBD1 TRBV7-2 CASSWTGRTGELFF TGTGCCAGCAGCTGGACAGGGAGGACCGGGGAGCTGTTTTTT
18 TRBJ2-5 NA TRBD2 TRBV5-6 CASSLALAGGPVGETQYF TGTGCCAGCAGCTTGGCACTAGCGGGGGGGCCGGTCGGAGAGACCCAGTACTTC
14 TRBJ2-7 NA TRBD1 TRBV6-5 CASSWGQGGNEQYF TGTGCCAGCAGTTGGGGACAGGGAGGGAACGAGCAGTACTTC
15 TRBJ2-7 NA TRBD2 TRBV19 CASSLEGGISYEQYF TGTGCCAGTAGCTTGGAGGGAGGGATTTCCTACGAGCAGTACTTC
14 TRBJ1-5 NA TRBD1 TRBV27 CASSTQGVNQPQHF TGTGCCAGCAGCACACAGGGGGTCAATCAGCCCCAGCATTTT
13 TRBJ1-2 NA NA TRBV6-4 CASSQGNNYGYTF TGTGCCAGCAGTCAGGGTAACAACTATGGCTACACCTTC
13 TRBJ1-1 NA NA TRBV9 CASSVALNTEAFF TGTGCCAGCAGCGTAGCACTGAACACTGAAGCTTTCTTT
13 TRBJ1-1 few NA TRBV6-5 CASSSTRSARGFF TGTGCCAGCAGTTCTACCCGCTCTGCCCGCGGTTTCTTT
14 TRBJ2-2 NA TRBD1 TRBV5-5 CASLQGPNTGELFF TGTGCCAGCTTACAGGGGCCGAACACCGGGGAGCTGTTTTTT
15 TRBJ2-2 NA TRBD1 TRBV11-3 CASSLGTGGTGELFF TGTGCCAGCAGCCTTGGGACAGGGGGTACCGGGGAGCTGTTTTTT
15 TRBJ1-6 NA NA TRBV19 CASSGLTSYNSPLHF TGTGCCAGTAGTGGTTTGACCTCCTATAATTCACCCCTCCACTTT
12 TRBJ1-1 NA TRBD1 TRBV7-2 CASSSDRVGAFF TGTGCCAGCAGCTCCGACAGGGTTGGAGCTTTCTTT
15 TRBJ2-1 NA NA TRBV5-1 CASSFWHYSYNEQFF TGCGCCAGCAGCTTCTGGCACTACTCCTACAATGAGCAGTTCTTC
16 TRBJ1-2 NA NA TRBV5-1 CASSPAGQTLLYGYTF TGCGCCAGCAGCCCTGCCGGACAGACCCTACTCTATGGCTACACCTTC
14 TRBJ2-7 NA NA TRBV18 CASSQPAAADEQYF TGTGCCAGCTCACAACCAGCGGCGGCGGACGAGCAGTACTTC
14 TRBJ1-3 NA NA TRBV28 CASSFRGSGNTIYF TGTGCCAGCAGTTTTAGAGGGTCAGGAAACACCATATATTTT
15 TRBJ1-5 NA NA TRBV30 CAWSASPLSNQPQHF TGTGCCTGGAGTGCATCTCCCCTTAGCAATCAGCCCCAGCATTTT
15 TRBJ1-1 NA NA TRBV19 CASNIGRQDNTEAFF TGTGCCAGTAATATTGGCCGACAGGACAACACTGAAGCTTTCTTT
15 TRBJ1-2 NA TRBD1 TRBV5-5 CASSWTGGEGQSYTF TGTGCCAGCAGCTGGACAGGGGGCGAAGGACAGAGCTACACCTTC
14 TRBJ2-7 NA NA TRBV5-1 CASSSHRSSYEQYF TGCGCCAGCAGCTCCCACAGGAGCTCCTACGAGCAGTACTTC
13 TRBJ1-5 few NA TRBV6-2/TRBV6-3 CASSWFENQPQHF TGTGCCAGCAGTTGGTTCGAGAATCAGCCCCAGCATTTT
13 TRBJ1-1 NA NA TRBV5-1 CASSLQENTEAFF TGCGCCAGCAGCTTACAGGAGAACACTGAAGCTTTCTTT
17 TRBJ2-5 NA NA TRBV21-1 CASSKSKGNPGGETQYF TGTGCCAGCAGCAAAAGCAAGGGGAACCCGGGAGGAGAGACCCAGTACTTC
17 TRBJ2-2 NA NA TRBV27 CASSSQLRQRNTGELFF TGTGCCAGCAGTTCTCAGTTGAGACAGAGAAACACCGGGGAGCTGTTTTTT
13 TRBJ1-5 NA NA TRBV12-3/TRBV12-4 CASIRGFGQPQHF TGTGCCAGCATCCGGGGGTTCGGTCAGCCCCAGCATTTT
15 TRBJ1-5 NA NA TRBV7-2 CASSLWQGPNQPQHF TGTGCCAGCAGCTTGTGGCAGGGGCCCAATCAGCCCCAGCATTTT
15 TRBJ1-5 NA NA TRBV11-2 CASSLGDRPFQPQHF TGTGCCAGCAGCTTAGGTGACAGGCCTTTTCAGCCCCAGCATTTT
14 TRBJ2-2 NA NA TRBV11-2 CASSLHRETGELFF TGTGCCAGCAGCTTACATAGGGAAACCGGGGAGCTGTTTTTT
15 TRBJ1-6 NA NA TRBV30 CAWSVFARVGSPLHF TGTGCCTGGAGTGTATTCGCCAGGGTTGGTTCACCCCTCCACTTT
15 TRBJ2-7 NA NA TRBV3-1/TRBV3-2 CASSPQNRPSYEQYF TGTGCCAGCAGCCCCCAGAACAGGCCGTCCTACGAGCAGTACTTC
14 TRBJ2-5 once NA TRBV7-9 CASSLAGRQETQYF TGTGCCAGCAGCTTAGCGGGAAGACAAGAGACCCAGTACTTC
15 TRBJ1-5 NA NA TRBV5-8 CASRVRINSNQPQHF TGTGCCAGCAGGGTGAGGATAAATAGCAATCAGCCCCAGCATTTT
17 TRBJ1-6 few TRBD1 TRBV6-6 CASSQTGVGSYNSPLHF TGTGCCAGCAGTCAGACAGGGGTTGGCTCCTATAATTCACCCCTCCACTTT
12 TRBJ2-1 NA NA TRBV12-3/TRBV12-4 CASSLTLGGKFF TGTGCCAGCAGTTTAACGCTGGGGGGAAAGTTCTTC
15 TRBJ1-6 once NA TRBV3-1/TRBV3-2 CASSQEFDGYSPLHF TGTGCCAGCAGCCAAGAATTCGACGGTTATTCACCCCTCCACTTT
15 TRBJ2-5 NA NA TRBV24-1 CATSDQDTEKETQYF TGTGCCACCAGTGATCAAGATACAGAAAAAGAGACCCAGTACTTC
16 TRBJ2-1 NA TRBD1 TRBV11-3 CASSGNRGSLKNEQFF TGTGCCAGCAGCGGAAACAGGGGTTCCTTGAAGAATGAGCAGTTCTTC
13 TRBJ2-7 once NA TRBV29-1 CSVGQDNSYEQYF TGCAGCGTTGGTCAGGATAACTCCTACGAGCAGTACTTC
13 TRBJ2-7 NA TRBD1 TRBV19 CASDPGQGFEQYF TGTGCCAGTGATCCGGGACAGGGTTTCGAGCAGTACTTC
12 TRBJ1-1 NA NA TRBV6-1 CASSEFQGEAFF TGTGCCAGCAGTGAATTTCAGGGAGAAGCTTTCTTT
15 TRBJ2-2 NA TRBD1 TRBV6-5 CASSRQGANTGELFF TGTGCCAGCAGCCGACAGGGCGCGAACACCGGGGAGCTGTTTTTT
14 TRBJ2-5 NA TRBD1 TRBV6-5 CASSYQTGHETQYF TGTGCCAGCAGTTACCAGACAGGGCACGAGACCCAGTACTTC